This T cell receptor (beta chain) appears in the sequencing data of a study of breast tumors, draining lymph nodes, adjacent tissues. General observations from the study: Tumors had less TCR diversity than lymph nodes, more than nontumor tissue. Data only fit, rather than demonstrated, lymph node origin of most tumor T cells. Most tumor T cells seemingly derive from lymph node, then expand in tumor. Tumor and nontumor repertoires were significantly more similar in luminal-like than in basal-like breast cancer.

A word on this clonotype: Its antigen is unknown.

TCRdb passed the multiplex PCR reads through MiXCR, listing each CDR3 protein once. The repertoire has approximately 20,000 distinct CDR3 sequences, roughly 50% of them found once; the top ten carry roughly 7.3%. Germline V lookup: CDR1 MNHNS, CDR2 SASEGT. The junction had 10 bases not matched to a gene; V was cut back by 5 bases and J by 4 bases. There are 15 residues in the CDR3. Sequences were obtained from breast tumor tissue. The sequence came from a female donor with breast cancer. Some clones in this sample may be carry-over from other donors' samples. The V and J genes are TRBV6-1 and TRBJ2-7; 8 positions agree with TRBD1. CDR3 sequence: CASSYSWTGLYEQYF. CDR3 DNA: TGTGCCAGCAGTTACTCATGGACAGGGCTATACGAGCAGTACTTC.